The 8 T cell receptor beta chains in this list originate from one sample, sequenced in a study of T-cell memory formation after mild COVID-19. Each CDR3 protein gets one entry after TCRdb re-called the 5' RACE reads with MiXCR. Here the sample spans more than 300,000 distinct CDR3 sequences, 20% to 25% being singletons. Sequenced material: PBMCs or a T cell subset sorted from them (not recorded which). These TCRs come from a man aged 18 to 30 who had mild COVID-19 (a few samples of this study predate the infection). Cell type and time point are not known.

This clonotype turned up a few times. The rearrangement uses TRBV12-3 or TRBV12-4 and TRBJ2-1; no reliable D call. With 2 bases removed from V and 6 bases from J, the gap between germline ends came to 8 bases. This CDR3 has 13 amino acids. CDR3 residues: CASSLRVRNEQFF. The CDR3 DNA is TGTGCCAGCAGTTTACGAGTCCGCAATGAGCAGTTCTTC.

This clonotype has a handful of counts. The rearrangement joins TRBV5-1 to TRBJ2-5, with D perhaps TRBD2 (6 bases). This CDR3 is 13 amino acids long. Trimming cost V 4 bases and J 5 bases, with 12 bases left between them. The germline gives CDR1 SGHRS, CDR2 YFSETQ. The CDR3 bases are TGCGCCAGCAGCGTGGGACTTGAGGAGACCCAGTACTTC. Translation: CASSVGLEETQYF.

V usage is TRBV7-2 and J usage is TRBJ2-5; 7 bases map to TRBD1. Germline V lookup: CDR1 SGHTA, CDR2 FQGNSA. With V trimmed by 6 bases and J by 1 base, 5 bases remained unmatched. The length of the CDR3 is 14 residues. The CDR3 reads CASSRTGVQETQYF. DNA of the CDR3: TGTGCCAGCAGTAGAACAGGGGTCCAAGAGACCCAGTACTTC.

CDR3 sequence reads: CASSPGLHTDTQYF. Written as DNA, the CDR3 is TGCGCCAGCAGCCCGGGTCTCCACACAGATACGCAGTATTTT. The V and J genes are TRBV5-1 and TRBJ2-3; the D is unclear. Germline-derived CDR1 and CDR2 are SGHRS and YFSETQ. The CDR3 runs 14 residues. The V and J ends lost 4 bases and 2 bases respectively, with 11 bases between them.

This chain links TRBV25-1 with TRBJ1-1; D not certain. The V end was cut by 6 bases, the J end by 11 bases, with 16 bases between. This CDR3 is built from 12 residues. In germline, CDR1 is MGHDK, CDR2 SYGVNS. The CDR3 sequence: CASSPRRGTAFF. The CDR3 coding sequence is TGTGCCAGCAGCCCGCGTCGTGGTACCGCTTTCTTT.

The rearrangement links TRBV7-3 to TRBJ2-5, with 9 bases matching TRBD1. This CDR3 contains 14 residues. The trim removed 6 bases at V and 5 bases at J, leaving 7 bases unmatched. Germline V gene data show CDR1 as SGHTA and CDR2 as FQGTGA. The CDR3 DNA sequence: TGTGCCAGCAGTCCAGGGACAGGGCTGGAGACCCAGTACTTC. Translated, it gives CASSPGTGLETQYF.

In this sample, this clonotype turned up many times. The genes are TRBV24-1 and TRBJ2-3, with TRBD1 matching over 11 bases. The length of the CDR3 is 16 residues. The trim removed 4 bases at V and 5 bases at J, leaving 7 bases unmatched. Germline V gives CDR1 KGHDR, CDR2 SFDVKD. The CDR3 here is CATSDPRDRGGDTQYF. CDR3 in DNA: TGTGCCACCAGTGACCCTAGGGACAGGGGGGGAGATACGCAGTATTTT.

This clonotype turned up a few times. The chain recombines TRBV24-1 with TRBJ1-2, with a tentative D call TRBD1 (6 bases). Germline V gene sequence: CDR1 KGHDR, CDR2 SFDVKD. There are 16 residues in the CDR3. V lost 1 base and J lost 5, with 16 bases in between. The CDR3 spells CATSDFAGQTPYGYTF. In nucleotides, the CDR3 is TGTGCCACCAGTGATTTCGCCGGACAGACCCCTTATGGCTACACCTTC.